This entry is about one T cell receptor (beta chain). The target antigen is unknown. PCR used 60 Vbeta primers and 13 Jbeta primers. Sequencing was performed with immunoSEQ multiplex PCR; in TCRdb, only in-frame clones are kept and a portion is missing. This table has 150,000 to 200,000 clones, around 76% appearing once. The entry originates in a study of cytomegalovirus exposure and HLA in healthy donors. General observations from the study: A later analysis found that most CMV-associated TCR beta chains appeared HLA-restricted.

CDR3 length equals 14 residues. The germline V gene has CDR1 SNHLY and CDR2 FYNNEI. V dropped 7 bases and J dropped 1 base, with 13 bases sitting between them. The chain joins TRBV2 to TRBJ2-5; possibly TRBD2 for D (5 bases). The TCR was taken from a female donor in good health and CMV-seronegative. The sample taken for sequencing was PBMCs. The CDR3 DNA is TGTGCCAGCAAGACTACCCACGTCCAAGAGACCCAGTACTTC. Its protein is CASKTTHVQETQYF.